Sequencing of this T cell receptor beta chain was carried out in a study of prognosis after radiotherapy for stage I lung cancer. Overall study: Among the enrolled patients, fourteen had newly diagnosed primary stage I lung tumors, while several had oligometastatic NSCLC following surgical resection of the primary tumor. Ages of the 13 men and roughly 6 women ranged about 53 to 90 years, median approximately 74.

The table lists this clonotype with many counts. The antigen remains undetermined. Study conclusions and caveats: Gene usage of TRBV and TRBJ reportedly differed between patients with and without metastases.

Genomic DNA served as the source from which two-round multiplex PCR generated TCR beta CDR3 amplicons. First-round PCR used primers specific to each TRBV and TRBJ gene. MiXCR, run by TCRdb on the multiplex PCR reads, gives a single entry per CDR3 protein. The sample carries nearly 35,000 distinct CDR3 sequences, under 40% recorded once. CDR1 is SQVTM and CDR2 is ANQGSEA in the germline V gene. This CDR3 has 12 amino acids. Trimming removed 7 bases from V and 2 bases from J, with 12 bases in between. This specimen was PBMCs, taken before or after stereotactic body radiation therapy (not recorded which). The receptor was isolated from a donor of 50 years or more with non-small cell lung cancer. The chain carries TRBV29-1 and TRBJ2-7; a possible D gene is TRBD1 (6 bases). CDR3 amino acids: CSAAGQTYEQYF. The CDR3 DNA reads as TGCAGCGCCGCCGGACAGACCTACGAGCAGTACTTC.